Included here is one TCR beta chain sequence, with context. This sample is drawn from a study of shared clonotypes between healthy human individuals. The repertoire was sequenced with immunoSEQ multiplex PCR; TCRdb's copy has only in-frame clones and lacks some. The profile shows 1,400,000 or so clones, approximately 98.5% of them singletons. The study drew all its donors from Caucasian adults living in Nashville, Tennessee. Splitting of CD4+ cells produced CD45RA+ naive and CD45RA-negative memory subsets. Germline loops: CDR1 SGHKS, CDR2 YYEKEE (reference sequence). V was pared by 4 bases and J by 8 bases, with 22 bases between. This CDR3 contains 16 residues.

This chain links TRBV5-5 with TRBJ2-1, with D possibly being TRBD1 (6 bases). The receptor was derived from a man aged 30 to 39 in good health. Sequenced: naive CD4+ T cells sorted from blood. Indicated subset: CD45RA+ positively selected. The CDR3 DNA reads TGTGCCAGCAGCCCCGCAGGGGCTCGCTTTTCCGATGAGCAGTTCTTC. Its protein is CASSPAGARFSDEQFF.